This paragraph reports one T cell receptor beta chain. Which antigen it targets is not known. Base qualities are not recorded, but no much larger clone differs from it by a single base. All donors were healthy Caucasians. The twin cohort comprised three pairs of female monozygotic twins, all aged roughly 18 to 29 years. Positive isolation kits from Invitrogen were used to isolate the CD4+ and CD8+ T cell populations. The library was built by means of 5' RACE. Sequencing used an Illumina HiSeq 2000. Template switching introduced a universal primer binding site; the final cDNA contained a unique molecular identifier, enabling accurate counting of TCR cDNA molecules. Specific primers in the conserved constant-segment region were used to synthesize first-strand cDNA for TCR alpha and beta chains. To control for contamination, every cDNA library carried two barcodes: a SMART-Mk sample barcode plus Illumina barcodes. TruSeq adapter sequences, together with Illumina sample barcodes, were added in two successive PCR steps. Sequencing of the TCR alpha and beta cDNA libraries was done on the Illumina HiSeq platform using custom primers. In the original analysis: MiGEC was used to process raw reads and extract unique molecular identifiers, and MiXCR was used to find CDR3 positions. Recombination models were inferred per individual with the repgenHMM and IGoR tools using an EM algorithm. The analysis of shared clonotypes was done with the tcR package in R, with sharing normalized by the product of cloneset sizes. To study raw recombination without the effects of thymic and clonal selection, out-of-frame nonproductive sequences were analyzed. The public reads were reprocessed in TCRdb via fastp at Q25 and MiXCR, keeping in-frame beta chains. Each CDR3 protein gets just one entry, which takes the most common genes and DNA from the rows behind it. The V and J calls shown here were made by TCRdb, not taken from the authors' results. This sample gives about 520,000 distinct CDR3 sequences in total; 20% to 25% of them show up just once. Jointly, the top ten make up roughly 0.91% of the sample.

This sample is part of a study of identical twins (dated by TCRdb to between 2015 and 2016). Context from the whole study: To test whether fetal clonotypes persist, the study used deep sequencing on TCR alpha and beta repertoires from monozygotic twins, unrelated adults of various ages, and cord blood. To rule out contamination, replicate twin experiments were performed at different times with different library preparation protocols. Overall study results and their limits: Zero-insertion analyses could be partly confounded by invariant T cells such as MAIT and iNKT, though diverse VJ usage argued against such confounding for most clonotypes. Compared with coincidental sharing between unrelated individuals, an excess of low generation-probability sequences was observed among out-of-frame TCR alpha sequences shared between twins. In beta out-of-frame sequences, excess twin sharing was weaker, because having fewer shared sequences lowered the signal-to-noise ratio. Fewer insertions were carried by abundant cord blood beta clonotypes; a weaker similar trend was observed in young adult naive repertoires, while no such trend was observed in memory repertoires. Because the same donors could not be followed over many years, the conclusions relied on cross-sectional statistical analysis. In monozygotic twins, recombination models systematically underestimated out-of-frame TCR alpha sharing, but the models matched the sharing seen between unrelated individuals.

The germline V gene (reference sequence) yields SGHNT for CDR1 and YYREEE for CDR2. The trim is 0 bases for V and 5 bases for J, with a gap of 17 bases between the germline ends. The cysteine opens and the phenylalanine closes a CDR3 of 16 amino acids. Only the CDR3 part of the read is kept: 48 bases, read in frame from the first base. The data also belong to a second study, concerning T cells expressing NK-cell markers. Per that second paper: TCR beta-chain repertoires were profiled in sorted CD3+CD56+NKG2C+, CD3+CD56+NKG2C- and CD3+CD56-NKG2C+ T-cell subsets from fewer than 10 donors. Among the eight sequenced donors, only one was HCMV-seronegative, while the other seven were HCMV-seropositive. In several experiments an anti-gammadeltaTCR antibody was added to restrict sorting to alphabetaTCR-expressing T cells. For five or six donors, the dominant CD3+CD56+NKG2C+ clonotypes were among the top 10 CD8+ clonotypes and accounted for roughly 1.0-8% of CD8+ T cells. Those dominant clonotypes were again the most abundant among CD3+CD56-NKG2C+ cells in a few donors, at about 25-65%. It remained unclear whether the expanded NKG2C-expressing T cell clones were specific for HCMV antigens. The study sequenced eight donors, all healthy volunteers chosen at random: three men and five women. A commercial ELISA kit detecting HCMV-specific IgG in serum was used to determine HCMV serostatus. MIGEC handled demultiplexing of the reads and grouping by UMI, while MiTCR was used to assemble and quantify clonotypes. To exclude erroneous sequences, any TCR cDNA sequence not supported by at least two reads was discarded. The tcR package was used for downstream repertoire analysis, with clonotypes matched between fractions based on CDR3 nucleotide sequence plus V segment. VDJmatch was used to annotate antigen specificity against VDJdb, with one amino acid substitution allowed in CDR3.

This TCR came from a young woman in good health. The sequenced sample consisted of CD4+ T cells sorted from blood. Recombination joined TRBV5-4 with TRBJ2-5; the D gene is tentatively TRBD1 or TRBD2, each matching 6 bases. The DNA reads as follows: TGTGCCAGCAGCTTGGCATTTGCAGGGGCGGGGGAGACCCAGTACTTC. Its coded protein is CASSLAFAGAGETQYF. Where the CDR3 stops, the reference TRBV5-4 and TRBJ2-5 genes take over; the full variable domain is ETGVTQSPTHLIKTRGQQVTLRCSSQSGHNTVSWYQQALGQGPQFIFQYYREEENGRGNFPPRFSGLQFPNYSSELNVNALELDDSALYLCASSLAFAGAGETQYFGPGTRLLVL.